This TCR beta chain was retrieved from a study of blood T cell repertoires in COVID-19. Background on the study: Acute and convalescent COVID-19 specimens originated in the United States, Italy and Spain. T cells, B-cell-depleted T cells, or PBMCs provided the cDNA or gDNA that served as material.

This clone is labeled as medium-sized. Germline V CDR1 and CDR2: MNHNS, SASEGT. Trimming left V 4 bases short and J 0 bases short, with 15 bases between. The CDR3 has 16 amino acids. Original handling: Using reference gene primer amplification, nucleated cell counts were estimated. The table came from immunoSEQ multiplex PCR; TCRdb's copy has only in-frame clones and leaves some out. The V and J calls and clone size were taken over from that table, and D and trimming were inferred from the DNA. The sample holds tens of thousands of clones, around 78% seen once. Sequenced sample: peripheral blood. The receptor comes from a human donor in a cohort sampled during active COVID-19. The rearrangement links TRBV6-1 to TRBJ1-2; TRBD1 might be the D (5 bases). This chain's CDR3 is CASSVPGGISNYGYTF. CDR3 DNA: TGTGCCAGCAGTGTTCCCGGGGGGATTTCTAACTATGGCTACACCTTC.